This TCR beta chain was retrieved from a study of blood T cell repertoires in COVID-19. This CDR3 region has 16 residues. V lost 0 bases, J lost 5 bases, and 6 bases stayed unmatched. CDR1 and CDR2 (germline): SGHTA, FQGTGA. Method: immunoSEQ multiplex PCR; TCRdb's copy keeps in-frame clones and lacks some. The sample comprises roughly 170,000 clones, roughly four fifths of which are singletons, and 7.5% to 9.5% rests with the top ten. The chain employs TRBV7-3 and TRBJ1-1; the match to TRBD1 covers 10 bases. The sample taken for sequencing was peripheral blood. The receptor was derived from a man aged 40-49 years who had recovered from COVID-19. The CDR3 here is CASSLTPTGGGTEAFF. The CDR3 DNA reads TGTGCCAGCAGCTTAACACCGACAGGGGGCGGGACTGAAGCTTTCTTT. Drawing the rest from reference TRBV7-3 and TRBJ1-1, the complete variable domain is GAGVSQTPSNKVTEKGKYVELRCDPISGHTALYWYRQSLGQGPEFLIYFQGTGAADDSGLPNDRFFAVRPEGSVSTLKIQRTERGDSAVYLCASSLTPTGGGTEAFFGQGTRLTVV.